The 4 T cell receptor beta chains given below trace back to one sample, sequenced in a study of control samples from healthy donors and cancer patients (dated by TCRdb to about 2020). Libraries were constructed by the immunoSEQ multiplex PCR assay. This is the immuneACCESS table as TCRdb keeps it, with only in-frame sequences that have V and J called. A part of the clones is gone; compared with another copy, unresolved V genes explain less than half, and the rest is unexplained. Counted in this sample were under 450,000 clones; 80% to 95% of them appeared once. The ten largest make up 6% to 7% of the sample. Sequencing was carried out using PBMCs. The source is a man aged 35-49 years with head and neck cancer.

The chain links TRBV6-2 or TRBV6-3 to TRBJ1-1; D gene ambiguous. Germline-derived CDR1 and CDR2 are MNHEY and SVGEGT. This CDR3 is built from 13 residues. V lost 2 bases to trimming and J lost 2 bases, with 6 bases between them. The CDR3: CASSYMANTEAFF. For the CDR3, the DNA is TGTGCCAGCAGTTACATGGCCAACACTGAAGCTTTCTTT.

The count of this clone is one. This chain links TRBV14 with TRBJ2-5; D uncertain. The CDR3 has 15 residues. Trimming pared 3 bases from V and 5 bases from J, leaving 16 bases between. The germline V gene has CDR1 SGHDN and CDR2 FVKESK. CDR3 residues: CASSHWESVGETQYF. The DNA of the CDR3 is TGTGCCAGCAGCCACTGGGAATCTGTGGGGGAGACCCAGTACTTC.

The rearrangement uses TRBV4-1 and TRBJ1-2; possible D gene TRBD1, 6 bases. The CDR3 is 15 amino acids. Trimming shortened V by 1 base and J by 6 bases, and 15 bases separated the two germline ends. Germline assignment: CDR1 MGHRA and CDR2 YSYEKL. This chain's CDR3 is CASSQGVRGLDGYTF. CDR3 nucleotide sequence: TGCGCCAGCAGCCAAGGAGTCAGGGGCCTTGATGGCTACACCTTC.

This clone has a handful of counts. The V call is TRBV11-2, the J call TRBJ1-2, with a tentative D call TRBD1 (5 bases). In germline, CDR1 is SGHAT, CDR2 FQNNGV. The V and J ends lost 5 bases and 5 bases respectively, with 15 bases between them. The CDR3 consists of 14 residues. Here the CDR3 DNA reads TGTGCCAGCAGCCCTAAGGGGTTAGGGTATGGCTACACCTTC. It specifies CASSPKGLGYGYTF.